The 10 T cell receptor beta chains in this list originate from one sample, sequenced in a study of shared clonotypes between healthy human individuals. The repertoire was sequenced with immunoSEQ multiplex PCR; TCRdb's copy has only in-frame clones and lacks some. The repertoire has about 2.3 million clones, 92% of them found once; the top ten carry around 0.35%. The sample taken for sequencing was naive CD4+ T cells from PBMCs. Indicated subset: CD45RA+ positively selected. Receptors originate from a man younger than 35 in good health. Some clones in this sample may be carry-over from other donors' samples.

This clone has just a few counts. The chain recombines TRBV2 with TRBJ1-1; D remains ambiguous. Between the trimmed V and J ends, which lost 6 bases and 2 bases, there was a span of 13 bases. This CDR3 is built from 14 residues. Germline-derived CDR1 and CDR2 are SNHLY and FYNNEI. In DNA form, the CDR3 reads TGTGCCAGCAGGGTATTTGACCCCAACACTGAAGCTTTCTTT. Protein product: CASRVFDPNTEAFF.

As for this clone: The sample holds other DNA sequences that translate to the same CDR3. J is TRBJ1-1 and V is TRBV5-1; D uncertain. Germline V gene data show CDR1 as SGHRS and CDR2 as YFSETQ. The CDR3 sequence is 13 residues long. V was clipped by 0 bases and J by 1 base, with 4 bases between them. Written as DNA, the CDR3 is TGCGCCAGCAGCTTGGCCGGGAACACTGAAGCTTTCTTT. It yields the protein CASSLAGNTEAFF.

In DNA, the CDR3 is TGTGCCAGCAGCTTAGTTCGCGGGCTGAACACCGGGGAGCTGTTTTTT. The encoded protein is CASSLVRGLNTGELFF. The V and J genes are TRBV7-2 and TRBJ2-2, with D perhaps TRBD2 (5 bases). CDR1 is SGHTA, CDR2 FQGNSA, per germline. The CDR3 spans 16 residues. V was clipped by 1 base and J by 1 base, with 10 bases between them.

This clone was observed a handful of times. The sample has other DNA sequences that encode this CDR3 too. The CDR3 protein is CATSRDRNQPQHF. The CDR3 nucleotides are TGTGCCACCAGCAGAGATAGGAATCAGCCCCAGCATTTT. This chain connects TRBV15 to TRBJ1-5, with D unclear. Germline CDR1 LNHNV, CDR2 YYDKDF (reference sequence). The CDR3 totals 13 residues. Trimming removed 0 bases from V and 4 bases from J, with 4 bases in between.

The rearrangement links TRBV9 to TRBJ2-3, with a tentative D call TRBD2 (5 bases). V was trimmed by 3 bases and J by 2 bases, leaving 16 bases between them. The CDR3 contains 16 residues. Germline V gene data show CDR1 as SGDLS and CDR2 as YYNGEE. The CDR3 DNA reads TGTGCCAGCAGCGCGGGAAAACAAACAAACACAGATACGCAGTATTTT. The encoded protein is CASSAGKQTNTDTQYF.

CDR3 bases: TGTGCCAGCAGTTTATCTCTTGCCATATCCTTTAATCAGCCCCAGCATTTT. Translation gives CASSLSLAISFNQPQHF. The genes are TRBV28 and TRBJ1-5; D ambiguous. Per the germline V gene, CDR1 is MDHEN and CDR2 is SYDVKM. The CDR3 extends over 17 amino acids. Trimming took 1 base from V and 4 from J, leaving 17 bases between them. The full variable domain, rest sourced from reference TRBV28 and TRBJ1-5, is DVKVTQSSRYLVKRTGEKVFLECVQDMDHENMFWYRQDPGLGLRLIYFSYDVKMKEKGDIPEGYSVSREKKERFSLILESASTNQTSMYLCASSLSLAISFNQPQHFGDGTRLSIL.

The chain's CDR3 is CASTEGLSTDTQYF. CDR3 bases: TGCGCCAGCACCGAAGGGCTATCCACAGATACGCAGTATTTT. The gene calls are TRBV10-2 and TRBJ2-3; D uncertain. CDR3 length: 14 amino acids. V was clipped by 7 bases and J by 2 bases, with 13 bases between them. Germline CDR1 WSHSY, CDR2 SAAADI.

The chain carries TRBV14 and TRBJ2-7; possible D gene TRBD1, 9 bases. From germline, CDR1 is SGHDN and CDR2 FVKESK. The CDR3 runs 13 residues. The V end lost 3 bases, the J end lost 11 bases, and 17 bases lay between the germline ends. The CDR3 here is CASSQDRGLGKYF. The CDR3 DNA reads TGTGCCAGCAGCCAGGACAGGGGACTAGGGAAGTACTTC.

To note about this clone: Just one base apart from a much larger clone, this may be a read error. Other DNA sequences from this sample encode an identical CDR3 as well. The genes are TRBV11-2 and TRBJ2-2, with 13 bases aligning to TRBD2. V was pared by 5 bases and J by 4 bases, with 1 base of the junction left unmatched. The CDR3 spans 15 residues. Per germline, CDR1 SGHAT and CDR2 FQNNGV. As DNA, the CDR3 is TGTGCCAGCAGCAGACTAGCGGGAGGCACCGGGGAGCTGTTTTTT. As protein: CASSRLAGGTGELFF.

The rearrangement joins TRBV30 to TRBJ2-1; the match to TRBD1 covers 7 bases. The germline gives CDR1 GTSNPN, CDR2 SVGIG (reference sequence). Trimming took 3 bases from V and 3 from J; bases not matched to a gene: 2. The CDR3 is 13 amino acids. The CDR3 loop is CAWRWDSYNEQFF. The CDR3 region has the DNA TGTGCCTGGAGATGGGACAGCTACAATGAGCAGTTCTTC. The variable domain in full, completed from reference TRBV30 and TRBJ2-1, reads SQTIHQWPATLVQPVGSPLSLECTVEGTSNPNLYWYRQAAGRGLQLLFYSVGIGQISSEVPQNLSASRPQDRQFILSSKKLLLSDSGFYLCAWRWDSYNEQFFGPGTRLTVL.